This T cell receptor beta chain is drawn from a study of memory CD4+ T cells and cytomegalovirus serostatus (dated by TCRdb to the late 2010s). Regarding the complete study: The cohort included approximately 35 healthy adults from Belgium, of whom 9 were CMV seropositive and approximately 24 were CMV seronegative. CD4+ memory TCRbeta repertoires of a Belgian cohort with known cytomegalovirus serostatus were sequenced in order to replicate a published TCR-based CMV serostatus classifier. General findings and caveats noted by the study authors: Of 164 previously reported CMV-associated TCRbeta sequences, 67 appeared in the CD4+ memory repertoires, each in one to five individuals. The results were read as suggesting that the CMV-associated TCR signature is, for the most part, present in the CD4+ memory repertoire. For predicting CMV serostatus, the median bootstrapped AUC was 0.95 using the original framework and approximately 0.9 using a US-trained random forest. On the Belgian cohort, the classifier built on the original framework reached a median bootstrapped AUC of approximately 0.95, with a 95% CI of 0.76-1.00. Only CD4+CD45RO+ memory cells were sequenced, unlike the original study, which covered naive and memory CD4+ and CD8+ populations.

Genomic DNA was extracted from sorted cells with the Quick-DNA Microprep Kit. TCRbeta DNA was amplified with the immunoSEQ hsTCRbeta kit following the manufacturer's protocol. An Illumina MiSeq instrument was used to sequence the TCRbeta libraries. The study's own analysis went as follows. Removing out-of-frame sequences left 2 million to 2.5 million distinct TCRbeta sequences, an average of approximately 61,000 per individual. Each individual was scored by the count of roughly 160 previously reported CMV-associated TCRbeta sequences and the total productive distinct TCRbeta count. A beta-binomial model was reimplemented in Python, and random forests from scikit-learn, run with default parameters, were trained on data from the US cohort. Classifier performance on the Belgian cohort was summarized as median AUC with percentile confidence intervals over 10,000 bootstrap iterations. TCRdb re-hosts the immuneACCESS table, in-frame sequences only. Its copies lack some clones; in the studies checked, an unresolved V gene accounts for under half of them, and the cause for the rest is not known. V, J and clone size were drawn from that table, and D and trimming were deduced from the DNA. For this sample there are 50,000 to 70,000 clones; about three quarters appear just once. Jointly, the top ten make up around 2.5% of the sample.

Single viable CD3+CD4+CD8-CD45RO+ cells were sorted as memory CD4+ T cells on a FACSAria II. CMV serostatus was assessed using a Roche Elecsys assay, by which serum IgG against CMV pp150, pp28, p38 and p52 was detected. After the samples were thawed, total CD4+ T cells were enriched through positive selection using CD4 magnetic microbeads. The samples came from a separate study whose specific focus was interrogating the CD4+ T cell memory repertoire. Peripheral blood mononuclear cells were isolated and cryopreserved according to standard operating procedures, and serum was kept at -80 degrees C. Staining used CD3-PerCP (BW264/56), CD4-APC (RPA-T4), CD45RO-PE (UCHT1) and CD8-Pacific Orange (3B5) antibodies, with Sytox blue excluding non-viable cells. As for this clone: The antigen it recognizes is unknown. Base qualities are not provided; no much larger clone lies one nucleotide away.

This sequence originates from an adult in good health and CMV-seropositive. Specimen: memory CD4+ T cells from blood.

The CDR3 region: CASSPRDSPNEKLFF. Here is the DNA: TGTGCCAGCAGTCCCCGGGACTCCCCTAATGAAAAACTGTTTTTT. Here the chain combines TRBV27 and TRBJ1-4, and TRBD1 may be the D gene, going by 5 matching bases. The germline V gene (reference sequence) yields MNHEY for CDR1 and SMNVEV for CDR2. The CDR3 spans 15 residues, from the cysteine through the phenylalanine. Only CDR3 DNA remains: 45 bases, in frame from the first base. V drops 5 bases and J drops 3 bases, leaving 13 bases in between.